Given below is one TCR beta chain in context. The data originate from a study of blood T cell repertoires in COVID-19. Germline CDR1 is LNHDA and CDR2 is SQIVND (reference sequence). The V and J ends lost 6 bases and 6 bases, in that order; junction bases with no gene match: 5. This CDR3 has 12 amino acids. Using immunoSEQ multiplex PCR, the repertoire was profiled, and TCRdb retains in-frame clones only, with some absent. The sample shows roughly 160,000 clones, 82% of them seen only once. J is TRBJ2-7 and V is TRBV19; 7 nucleotides line up with TRBD2. Source material: PBMCs or T cells enriched from blood (not recorded which). This clonotype was sampled from a man aged 55 to 70 who had recovered from COVID-19. The CDR3 DNA reads as TGTGCCAGTAGCCAAAGCGGGGCCGAGCAGTACTTC. Amino acid sequence: CASSQSGAEQYF.